The sequence of this T cell receptor beta chain was determined in a study of blood T cell repertoires in COVID-19. Turning to the study itself: PBMCs, B-cell-depleted T cells, or T cells provided the cDNA or gDNA that made up the material.

Libraries were prepared by immunoSEQ multiplex PCR; TCRdb keeps only in-frame clonotypes and omits some of them. The repertoire holds roughly 190,000 clones, with around 90% as singletons. This receptor was obtained from a man in his 60s with active or convalescent COVID-19. Sequenced material: peripheral blood.

For the CDR3, the DNA is TGTGCCAGCAGCGTAGTTGGAGGGGCGAGCACAGATACGCAGTATTTT. Translation: CASSVVGGASTDTQYF. The rearrangement joins TRBV9 to TRBJ2-3; maybe TRBD2 (6 bases). Looked up from germline, CDR1 is SGDLS and CDR2 is YYNGEE. This CDR3 has 16 residues. Trimming left V 0 bases short and J 0 bases short, with 11 bases between.